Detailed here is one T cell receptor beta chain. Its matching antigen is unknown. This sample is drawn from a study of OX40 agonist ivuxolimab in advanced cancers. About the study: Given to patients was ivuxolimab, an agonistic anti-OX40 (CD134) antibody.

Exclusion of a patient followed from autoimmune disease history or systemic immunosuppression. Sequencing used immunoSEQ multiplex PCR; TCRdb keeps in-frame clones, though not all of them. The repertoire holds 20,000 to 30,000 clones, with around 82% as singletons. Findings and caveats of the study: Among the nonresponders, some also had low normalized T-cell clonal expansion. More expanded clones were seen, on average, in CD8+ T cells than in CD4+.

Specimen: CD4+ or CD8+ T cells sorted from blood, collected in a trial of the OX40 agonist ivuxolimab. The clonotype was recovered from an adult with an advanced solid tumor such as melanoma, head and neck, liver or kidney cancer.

The CDR3 here is CASRTGAGVVSGYTF. As DNA, the CDR3 is TGCGCCAGCAGGACAGGGGCAGGGGTTGTCAGTGGCTACACCTTC. V gene TRBV4-1 combines with J gene TRBJ1-2; 8 bases fit TRBD1. With 6 bases clipped from V and 7 bases from J, the junction kept 13 bases outside the gene matches. From germline, CDR1 is MGHRA and CDR2 YSYEKL. The CDR3 totals 15 residues.